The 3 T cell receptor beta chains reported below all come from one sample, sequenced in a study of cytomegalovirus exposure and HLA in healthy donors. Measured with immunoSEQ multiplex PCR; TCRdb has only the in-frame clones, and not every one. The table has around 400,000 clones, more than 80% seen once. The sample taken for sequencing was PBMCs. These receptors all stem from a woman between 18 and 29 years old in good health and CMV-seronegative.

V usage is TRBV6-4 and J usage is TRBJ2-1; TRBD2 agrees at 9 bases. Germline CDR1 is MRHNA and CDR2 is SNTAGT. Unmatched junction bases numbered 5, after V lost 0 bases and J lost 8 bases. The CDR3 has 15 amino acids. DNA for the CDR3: TGTGCCAGCAGTGACTCTTTAGCGGGAGACGATGAGCAGTTCTTC. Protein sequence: CASSDSLAGDDEQFF.

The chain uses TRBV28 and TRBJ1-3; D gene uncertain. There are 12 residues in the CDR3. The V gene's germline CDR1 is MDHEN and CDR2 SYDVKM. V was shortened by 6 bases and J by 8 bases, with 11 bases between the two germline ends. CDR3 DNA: TGTGCCAGCAGGACTGCTGCGGACACCATATATTTT. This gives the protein CASRTAADTIYF.

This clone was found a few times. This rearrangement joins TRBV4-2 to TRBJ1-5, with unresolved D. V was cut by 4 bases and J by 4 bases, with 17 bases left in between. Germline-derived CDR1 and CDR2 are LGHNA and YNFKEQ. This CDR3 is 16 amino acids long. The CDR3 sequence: CASSPGVLGRNQPQHF. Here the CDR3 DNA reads TGTGCCAGCAGCCCCGGGGTACTAGGAAGGAATCAGCCCCAGCATTTT.